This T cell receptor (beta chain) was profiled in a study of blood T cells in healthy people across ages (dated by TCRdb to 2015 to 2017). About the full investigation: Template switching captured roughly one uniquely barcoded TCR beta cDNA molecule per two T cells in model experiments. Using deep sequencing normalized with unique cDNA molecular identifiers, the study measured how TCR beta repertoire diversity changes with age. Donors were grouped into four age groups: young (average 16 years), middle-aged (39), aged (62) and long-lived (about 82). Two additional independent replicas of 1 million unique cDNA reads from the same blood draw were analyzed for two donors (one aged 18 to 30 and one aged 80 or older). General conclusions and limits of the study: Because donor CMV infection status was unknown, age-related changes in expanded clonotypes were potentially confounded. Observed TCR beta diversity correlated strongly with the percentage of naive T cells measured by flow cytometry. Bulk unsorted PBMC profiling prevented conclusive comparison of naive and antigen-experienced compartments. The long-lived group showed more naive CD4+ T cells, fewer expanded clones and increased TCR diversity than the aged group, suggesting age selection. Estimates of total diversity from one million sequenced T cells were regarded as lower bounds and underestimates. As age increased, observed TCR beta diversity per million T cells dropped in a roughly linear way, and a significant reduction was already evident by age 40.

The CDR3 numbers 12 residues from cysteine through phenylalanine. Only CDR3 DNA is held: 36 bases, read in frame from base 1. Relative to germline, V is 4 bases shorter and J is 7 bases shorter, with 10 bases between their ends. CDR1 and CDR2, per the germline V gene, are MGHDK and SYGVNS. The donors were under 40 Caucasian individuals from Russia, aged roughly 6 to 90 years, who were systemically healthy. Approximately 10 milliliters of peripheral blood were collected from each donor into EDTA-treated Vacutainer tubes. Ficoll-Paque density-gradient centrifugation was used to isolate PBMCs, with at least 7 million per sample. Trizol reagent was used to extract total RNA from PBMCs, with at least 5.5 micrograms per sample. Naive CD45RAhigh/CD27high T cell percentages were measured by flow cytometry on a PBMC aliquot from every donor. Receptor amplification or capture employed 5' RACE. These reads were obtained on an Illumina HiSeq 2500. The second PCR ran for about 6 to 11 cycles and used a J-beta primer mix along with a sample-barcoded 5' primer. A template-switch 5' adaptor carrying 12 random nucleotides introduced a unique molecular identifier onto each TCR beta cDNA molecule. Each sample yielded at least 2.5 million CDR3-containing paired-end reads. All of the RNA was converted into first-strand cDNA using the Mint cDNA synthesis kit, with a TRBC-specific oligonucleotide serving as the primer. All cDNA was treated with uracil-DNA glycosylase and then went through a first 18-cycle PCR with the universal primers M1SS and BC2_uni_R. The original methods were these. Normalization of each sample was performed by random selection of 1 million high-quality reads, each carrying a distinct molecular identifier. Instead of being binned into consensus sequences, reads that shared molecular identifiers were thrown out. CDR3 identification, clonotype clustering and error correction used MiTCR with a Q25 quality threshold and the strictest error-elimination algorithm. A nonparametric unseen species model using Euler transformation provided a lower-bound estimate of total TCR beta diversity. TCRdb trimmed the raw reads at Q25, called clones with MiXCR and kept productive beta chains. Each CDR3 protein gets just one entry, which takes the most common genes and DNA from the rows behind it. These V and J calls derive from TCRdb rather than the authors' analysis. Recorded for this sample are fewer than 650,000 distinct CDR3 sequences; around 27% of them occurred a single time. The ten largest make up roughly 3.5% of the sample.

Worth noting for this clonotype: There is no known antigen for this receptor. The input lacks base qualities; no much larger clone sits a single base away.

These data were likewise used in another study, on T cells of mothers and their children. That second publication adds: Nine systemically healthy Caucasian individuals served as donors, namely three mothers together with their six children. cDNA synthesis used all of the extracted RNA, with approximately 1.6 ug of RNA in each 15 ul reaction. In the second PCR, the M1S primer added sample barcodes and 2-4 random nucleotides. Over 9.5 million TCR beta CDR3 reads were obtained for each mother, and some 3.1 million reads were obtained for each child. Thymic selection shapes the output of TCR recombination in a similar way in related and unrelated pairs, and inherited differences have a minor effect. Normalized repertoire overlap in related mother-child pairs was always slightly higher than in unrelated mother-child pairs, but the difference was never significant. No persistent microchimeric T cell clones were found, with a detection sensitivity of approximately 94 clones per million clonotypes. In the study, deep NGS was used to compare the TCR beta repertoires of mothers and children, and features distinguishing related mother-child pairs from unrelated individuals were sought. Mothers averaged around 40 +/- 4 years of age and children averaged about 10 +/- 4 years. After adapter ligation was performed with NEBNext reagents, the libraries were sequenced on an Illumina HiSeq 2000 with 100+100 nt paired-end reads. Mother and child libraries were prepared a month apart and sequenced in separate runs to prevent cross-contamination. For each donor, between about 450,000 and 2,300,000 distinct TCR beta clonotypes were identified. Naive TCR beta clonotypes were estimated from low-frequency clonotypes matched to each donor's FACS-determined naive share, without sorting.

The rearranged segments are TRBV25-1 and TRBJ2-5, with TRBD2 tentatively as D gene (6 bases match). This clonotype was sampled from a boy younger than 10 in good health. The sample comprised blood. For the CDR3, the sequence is CASSGPGGTQYF. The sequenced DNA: TGTGCCAGCAGTGGCCCCGGGGGGACCCAGTACTTC.